This T cell receptor (beta chain) was documented in a study of blood T cells in healthy people across ages (dated by TCRdb to between 2015 and 2016). Regarding the research as a whole: In model experiments, roughly one uniquely barcoded TCR beta cDNA molecule per two T cells was captured by template switching. The study measured age-related changes in TCR beta repertoire diversity using deep sequencing normalized with unique cDNA molecular identifiers. The donors were divided into four age groups: young (average approximately 15 years), middle-aged (about 39), aged (about 56) and long-lived (82). To avoid experimental bias, donors of different ages were spread randomly across the sequencing lanes. Using the same blood draw, the study looked at two additional independent replicas of 1 million unique cDNA reads for two donors, one aged 18 to 29 and the other aged 80 or older. The research as a whole found: Since profiling was done on bulk unsorted PBMCs, naive and antigen-experienced compartments could not be conclusively compared. The percentage of naive T cells measured by flow cytometry correlated strongly with observed TCR beta diversity. Because donor CMV infection status was unknown, age-related changes in expanded clonotypes were potentially confounded. Observed TCR beta diversity per million T cells fell roughly linearly with age, and a significant reduction was already apparent by age around 39. Compared with the aged group, more naive CD4+ T cells, fewer expanded clones and increased TCR diversity were shown by the long-lived group, suggesting age selection. Estimates of total diversity from one million sequenced T cells were regarded as lower bounds and underestimates.

Library construction relied on 5' RACE. The run used an Illumina HiSeq 2500. A second roughly 6 to 11 cycle PCR used a sample-barcoded 5' primer and a J-beta primer mix. A template-switch 5' adaptor carrying 12 random nucleotides introduced a unique molecular identifier onto each TCR beta cDNA molecule. Each sample yielded at least 2.5 million CDR3-containing paired-end reads. First-strand cDNA was synthesized from all RNA with the Mint cDNA synthesis kit, primed by a TRBC-specific oligonucleotide. Following uracil-DNA glycosylase treatment, all cDNA underwent a first 18-cycle PCR with the universal primers M1SS and BC2_uni_R. Per the authors' processing: Normalization of each sample was performed by random selection of 1 million high-quality reads, each carrying a distinct molecular identifier. Reads with shared molecular identifiers were discarded instead of being binned into consensus sequences. MiTCR, with a Q25 quality threshold and the strictest error-elimination algorithm, was used for CDR3 identification, clonotype clustering and error correction. A nonparametric unseen species model with Euler transformation was used to estimate lower-bound total TCR beta diversity. Through fastp at Q25 and MiXCR, TCRdb rebuilt clones from the public reads, retaining in-frame beta chains. Merged by CDR3 protein, the rows form single entries marked with the most common genes and DNA. The V and J calls follow TCRdb's processing rather than the paper's. Within this sample are fewer than 1.5 million distinct CDR3 sequences, with around two fifths of them counted one time only. The biggest ten clones account for roughly 8.2% of the sample.

The 39 donors, aged roughly 6 to 90 years, were systemically healthy Caucasian individuals from Russia. Each donor gave ten milliliters of peripheral blood, drawn into EDTA-treated Vacutainer tubes. PBMCs were isolated by Ficoll-Paque density-gradient centrifugation, with at least 6 million obtained per sample. Total RNA, at least 5.5 micrograms per sample, was extracted from PBMCs with Trizol reagent. The percentages of naive CD45RAhigh/CD27high T cells were determined by flow cytometry on a PBMC aliquot from every donor. Worth noting for this clonotype: The clone's antigen remains unknown. Base-call qualities are not available, and no considerably larger clone is one nucleotide away.

V is cut back by 5 bases and J by 0 bases, with 7 bases in the junction unmatched. Sequences MNHNS (CDR1) and SASEGT (CDR2) are obtained from the germline V gene. Taken from cysteine to phenylalanine, the CDR3 has 17 residues. Kept here is only the CDR3 DNA, which spans 51 bases and is read in frame from base 1. The rearranged segments are TRBV6-1 and TRBJ1-5; 10 bases in between match TRBD1. The sample taken for sequencing was blood. The TCR sequence derives from a woman aged 18-30 years in good health. The CDR3 region has the sequence CASSRQGAGNSNQPQHF. The DNA sequence is given as TGTGCCAGCAGTAGACAGGGGGCTGGGAATAGCAATCAGCCCCAGCATTTT.